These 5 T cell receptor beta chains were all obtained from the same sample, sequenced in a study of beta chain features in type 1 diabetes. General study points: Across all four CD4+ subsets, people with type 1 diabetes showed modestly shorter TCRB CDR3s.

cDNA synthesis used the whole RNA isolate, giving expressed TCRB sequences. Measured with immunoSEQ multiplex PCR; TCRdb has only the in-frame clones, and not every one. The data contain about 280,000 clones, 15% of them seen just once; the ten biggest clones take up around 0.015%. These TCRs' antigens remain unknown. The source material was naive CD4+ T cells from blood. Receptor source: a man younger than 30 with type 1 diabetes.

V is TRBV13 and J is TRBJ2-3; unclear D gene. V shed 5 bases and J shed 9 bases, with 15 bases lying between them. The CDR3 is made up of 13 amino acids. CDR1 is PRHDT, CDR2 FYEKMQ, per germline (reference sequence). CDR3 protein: CASSRKNPGTQYF. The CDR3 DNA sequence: TGTGCCAGCAGCCGGAAGAATCCCGGGACGCAGTATTTT.

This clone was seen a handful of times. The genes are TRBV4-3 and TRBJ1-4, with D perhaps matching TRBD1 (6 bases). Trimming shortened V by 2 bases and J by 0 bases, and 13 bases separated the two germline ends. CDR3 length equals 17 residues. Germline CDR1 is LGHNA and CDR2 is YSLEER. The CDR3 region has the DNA TGCGCCAGCAGCCAACAAGGGGGGGGGACAACTAATGAAAAACTGTTTTTT. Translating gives CASSQQGGGTTNEKLFF.

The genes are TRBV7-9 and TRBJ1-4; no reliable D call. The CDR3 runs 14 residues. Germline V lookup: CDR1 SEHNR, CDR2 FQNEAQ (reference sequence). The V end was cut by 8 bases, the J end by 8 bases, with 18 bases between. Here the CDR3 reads CASAVRGLGEKLFF. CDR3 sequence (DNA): TGTGCCAGCGCCGTTCGAGGGCTGGGAGAAAAACTGTTTTTT.

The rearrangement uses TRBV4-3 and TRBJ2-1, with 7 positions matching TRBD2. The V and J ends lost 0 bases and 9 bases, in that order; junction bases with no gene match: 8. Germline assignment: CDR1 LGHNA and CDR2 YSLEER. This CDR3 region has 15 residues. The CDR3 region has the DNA TGCGCCAGCAGCCAAGATTGGGCGGGGGTGGTTGAGCAGTTCTTC. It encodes CASSQDWAGVVEQFF.

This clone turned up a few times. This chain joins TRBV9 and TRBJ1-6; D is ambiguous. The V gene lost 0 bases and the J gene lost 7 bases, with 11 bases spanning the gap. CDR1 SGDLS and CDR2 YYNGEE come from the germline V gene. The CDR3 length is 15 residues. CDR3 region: CASSVVGGWNSPLHF. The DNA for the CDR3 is TGTGCCAGCAGCGTAGTGGGAGGATGGAATTCACCCCTCCACTTT.